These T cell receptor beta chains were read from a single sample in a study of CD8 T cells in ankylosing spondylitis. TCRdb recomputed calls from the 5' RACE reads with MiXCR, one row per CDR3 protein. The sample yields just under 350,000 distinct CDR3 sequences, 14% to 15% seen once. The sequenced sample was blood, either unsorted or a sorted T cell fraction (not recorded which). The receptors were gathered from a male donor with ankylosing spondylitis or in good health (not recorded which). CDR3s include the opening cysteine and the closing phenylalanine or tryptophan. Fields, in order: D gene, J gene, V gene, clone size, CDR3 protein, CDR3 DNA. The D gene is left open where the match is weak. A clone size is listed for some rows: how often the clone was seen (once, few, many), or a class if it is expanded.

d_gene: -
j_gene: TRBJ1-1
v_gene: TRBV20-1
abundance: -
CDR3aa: CSAKVGALNTEAFF
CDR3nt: TGCAGTGCCAAGGTAGGGGCACTGAACACTGAAGCTTTCTTT

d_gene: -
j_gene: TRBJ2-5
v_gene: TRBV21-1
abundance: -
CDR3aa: CASSKESIVVWSETQYF
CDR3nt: TGTGCCAGCAGCAAAGAGTCGATCGTCGTATGGTCGGAGACCCAGTACTTC

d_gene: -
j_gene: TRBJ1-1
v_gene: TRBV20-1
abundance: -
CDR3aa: CSAREHRVSNTEAFF
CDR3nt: TGCAGTGCTAGAGAACACAGGGTTTCGAACACTGAAGCTTTCTTT

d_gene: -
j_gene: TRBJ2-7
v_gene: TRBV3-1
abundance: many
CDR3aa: CASSQPGTSYEQYF
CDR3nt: TGTGCCAGCAGCCAACCCGGGACATCCTACGAGCAGTACTTC

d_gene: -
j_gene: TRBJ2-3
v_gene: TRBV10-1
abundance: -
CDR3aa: CASSDRVGDTQYF
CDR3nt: TGCGCCAGCAGTGACCGGGTGGGAGATACGCAGTATTTT

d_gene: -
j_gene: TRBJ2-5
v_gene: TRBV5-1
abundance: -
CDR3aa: CASRGRGETQYF
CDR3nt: TGCGCCAGCAGAGGAAGGGGGGAGACCCAGTACTTC

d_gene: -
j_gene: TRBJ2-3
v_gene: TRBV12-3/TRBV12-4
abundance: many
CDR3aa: CASSPYSTDTQYF
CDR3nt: TGTGCCAGCAGTCCGTATAGCACAGATACGCAGTATTTT

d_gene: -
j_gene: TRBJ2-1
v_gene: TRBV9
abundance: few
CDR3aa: CASSGHNEQFF
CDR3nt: TGTGCCAGCAGCGGCCACAATGAGCAGTTCTTC

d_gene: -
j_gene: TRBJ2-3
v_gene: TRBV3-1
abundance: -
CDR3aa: CASSQAGFTDTQYF
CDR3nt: TGTGCCAGCAGCCAAGCGGGATTCACAGATACGCAGTATTTT

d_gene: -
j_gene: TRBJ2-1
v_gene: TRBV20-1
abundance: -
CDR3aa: CSVLGSSHNEQFF
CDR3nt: TGCAGTGTTTTGGGGAGCTCACACAATGAGCAGTTCTTC

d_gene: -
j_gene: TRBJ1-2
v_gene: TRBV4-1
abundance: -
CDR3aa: CASSHGQGYTF
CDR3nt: TGCGCCAGCAGCCATGGACAGGGCTACACCTTC

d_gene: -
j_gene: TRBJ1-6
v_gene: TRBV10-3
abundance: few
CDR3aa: CAISEVNHNSPLHF
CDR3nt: TGTGCCATCAGTGAGGTGAATCATAATTCACCCCTCCACTTT

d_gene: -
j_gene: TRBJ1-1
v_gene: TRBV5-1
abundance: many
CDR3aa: CASSFSLGSGTEAFF
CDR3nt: TGCGCCAGCAGCTTCAGTTTAGGGAGCGGCACTGAAGCTTTCTTT

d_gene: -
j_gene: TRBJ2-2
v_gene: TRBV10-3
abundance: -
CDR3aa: CAISDPVSLNTGELFF
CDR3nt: TGTGCCATCAGTGACCCTGTCTCATTGAACACCGGGGAGCTGTTTTTT

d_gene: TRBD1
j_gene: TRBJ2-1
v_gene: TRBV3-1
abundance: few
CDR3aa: CASSQGQGLYNEQFF
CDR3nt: TGTGCCAGCAGCCAAGGACAGGGCCTATACAATGAGCAGTTCTTC

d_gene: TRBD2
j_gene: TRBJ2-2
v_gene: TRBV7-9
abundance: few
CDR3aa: CASSPALAGSLIGELFF
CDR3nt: TGTGCCAGCAGTCCTGCCTTAGCGGGATCGCTTATCGGGGAGCTGTTTTTT

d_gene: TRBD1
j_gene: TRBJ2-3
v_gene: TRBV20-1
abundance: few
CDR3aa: CSAGQGRSPDTQYF
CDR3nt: TGCAGTGCAGGACAGGGAAGGTCACCAGATACGCAGTATTTT

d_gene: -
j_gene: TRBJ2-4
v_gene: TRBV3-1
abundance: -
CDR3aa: CASGLTKNIQYF
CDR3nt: TGTGCCAGCGGATTAACCAAAAACATTCAGTACTTC

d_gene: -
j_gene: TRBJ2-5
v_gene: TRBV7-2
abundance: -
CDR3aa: CASSATRRETQYF
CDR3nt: TGTGCCAGCAGCGCAACTAGAAGGGAGACCCAGTACTTC

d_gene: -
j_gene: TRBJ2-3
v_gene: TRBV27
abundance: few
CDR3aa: CASSFATEPDTQYF
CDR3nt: TGTGCCAGCAGTTTCGCGACCGAACCAGATACGCAGTATTTT

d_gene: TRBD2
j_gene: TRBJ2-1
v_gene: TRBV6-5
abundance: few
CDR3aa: CASSNPPAGGIGNEQFF
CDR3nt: TGTGCCAGCAGTAACCCCCCCGCGGGGGGAATTGGGAATGAGCAGTTCTTC

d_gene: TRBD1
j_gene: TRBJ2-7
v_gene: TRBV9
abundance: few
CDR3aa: CASSSDRAGEQYF
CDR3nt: TGTGCCAGCAGCTCGGACAGGGCAGGCGAGCAGTACTTC

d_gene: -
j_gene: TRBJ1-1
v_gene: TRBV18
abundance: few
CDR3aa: CASSPLRGSMNTEAFF
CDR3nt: TGTGCCAGCTCACCTCTCCGGGGTAGCATGAACACTGAAGCTTTCTTT

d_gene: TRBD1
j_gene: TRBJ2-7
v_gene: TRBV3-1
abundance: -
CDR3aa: CASSPGTGGTYEQYF
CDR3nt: TGTGCCAGCAGCCCCGGGACAGGGGGGACCTACGAGCAGTACTTC